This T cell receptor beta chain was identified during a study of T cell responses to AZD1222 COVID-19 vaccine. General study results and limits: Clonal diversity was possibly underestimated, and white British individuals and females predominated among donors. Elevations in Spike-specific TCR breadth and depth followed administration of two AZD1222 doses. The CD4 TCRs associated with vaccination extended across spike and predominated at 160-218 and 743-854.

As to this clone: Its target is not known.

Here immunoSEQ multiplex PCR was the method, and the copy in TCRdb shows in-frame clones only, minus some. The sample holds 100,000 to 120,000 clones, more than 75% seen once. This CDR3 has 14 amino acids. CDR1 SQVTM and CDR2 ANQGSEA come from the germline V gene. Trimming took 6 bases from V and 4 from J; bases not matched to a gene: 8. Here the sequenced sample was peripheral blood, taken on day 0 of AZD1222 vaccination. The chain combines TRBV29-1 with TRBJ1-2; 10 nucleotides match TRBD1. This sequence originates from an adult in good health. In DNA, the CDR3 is TGCAGCGTAGCTCCGGGACAGGGGATCTATGGCTACACCTTC. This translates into CSVAPGQGIYGYTF. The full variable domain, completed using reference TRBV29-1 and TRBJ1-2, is SAVISQKPSRDICQRGTSLTIQCQVDSQVTMMFWYRQQPGQSLTLIATANQGSEATYESGFVIDKFPISRPNLTFSTLTVSNMSPEDSSIYLCSVAPGQGIYGYTFGSGTRLTVV.